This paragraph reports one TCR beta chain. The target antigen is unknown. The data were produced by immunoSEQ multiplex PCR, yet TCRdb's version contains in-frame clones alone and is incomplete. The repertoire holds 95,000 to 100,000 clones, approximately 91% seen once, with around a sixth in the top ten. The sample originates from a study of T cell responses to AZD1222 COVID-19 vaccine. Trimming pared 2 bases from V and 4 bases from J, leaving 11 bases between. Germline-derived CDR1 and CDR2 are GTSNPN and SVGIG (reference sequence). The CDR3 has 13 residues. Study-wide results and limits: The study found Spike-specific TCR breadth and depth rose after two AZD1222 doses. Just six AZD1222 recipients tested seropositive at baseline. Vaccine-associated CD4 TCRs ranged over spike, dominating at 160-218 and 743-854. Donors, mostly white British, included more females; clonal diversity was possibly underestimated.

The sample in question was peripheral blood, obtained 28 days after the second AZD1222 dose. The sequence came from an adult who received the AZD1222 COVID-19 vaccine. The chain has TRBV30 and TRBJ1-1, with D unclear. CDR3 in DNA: TGTGCCTGGAGTCCCCGACTTGCCACTGAAGCTTTCTTT. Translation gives CAWSPRLATEAFF.